Below are 7 T cell receptor beta chains sequenced from a single sample in a study of blood T cell repertoires in COVID-19. The assay was immunoSEQ multiplex PCR, and TCRdb's table has in-frame clones only and misses some. The sample contains about 210,000 clones, roughly 86% of which appear only once. The material sequenced was peripheral blood. All receptors come from a woman aged 50 to 60 with active or convalescent COVID-19.

The table lists this clone with a few counts. V is TRBV4-2 and J is TRBJ1-1, with 9 bases identical to TRBD1. V was pared by 0 bases and J by 5 bases, with 4 bases of the junction left unmatched. The CDR3 length is 15 residues. Germline V CDR1 and CDR2: LGHNA, YNFKEQ. The CDR3 reads CASSQERDRATEAFF. CDR3 nucleotide sequence: TGTGCCAGCAGCCAAGAGAGGGACAGGGCTACTGAAGCTTTCTTT.

This chain links TRBV29-1 with TRBJ1-2, with 8 bases identical to TRBD1. Unmatched junction bases numbered 8, after V lost 7 bases and J lost 4 bases. The CDR3 is made up of 13 amino acids. The V gene's germline CDR1 is SQVTM and CDR2 ANQGSEA. The chain's CDR3 is CSAGTGSAYGYTF. CDR3 sequence (DNA): TGCAGCGCAGGGACAGGATCGGCCTATGGCTACACCTTC.

The V and J genes are TRBV9 and TRBJ2-2; TRBD2 might be the D (5 bases). The CDR3 length is 14 residues. V lost 5 bases, J lost 5 bases, and 13 bases lay in between. Germline V gene lookup returns CDR1 SGDLS and CDR2 YYNGEE. CDR3 DNA sequence: TGTGCCAGCAGGGGAGCGGCCTCAACCGGGGAGCTGTTTTTT. It encodes CASRGAASTGELFF.

The rearrangement uses TRBV9 and TRBJ2-3; TRBD1 matches at 7 bases. From germline, CDR1 is SGDLS and CDR2 YYNGEE. This CDR3 has 18 amino acids. The junction had 14 bases not matched to a gene; V was cut back by 0 bases and J by 4 bases. In nucleotides, the CDR3 is TGTGCCAGCAGCGTAGCTCCCGTCCTAGGGGGCAATGCAGATACGCAGTATTTT. Translation: CASSVAPVLGGNADTQYF. Based on the CDR3 plus reference TRBV9 and TRBJ2-3, the full variable domain is DSGVTQTPKHLITATGQRVTLRCSPRSGDLSVYWYQQSLDQGLQFLIQYYNGEERAKGNILERFSAQQFPDLHSELNLSSLELGDSALYFCASSVAPVLGGNADTQYFGPGTRLTVL.

The V call is TRBV15, the J call TRBJ1-5; TRBD1 is a possible D gene (6 bases). V was cut by 7 bases and J by 5 bases, with 9 bases left in between. The CDR3 runs 12 residues. The V gene's germline CDR1 is LNHNV and CDR2 YYDKDF (reference sequence). In DNA, the CDR3 is TGTGCCACCAATACAGGGTATCAGCCCCAGCATTTT. Protein product: CATNTGYQPQHF.

The chain couples TRBV6-5 to TRBJ1-1, with 7 bases identical to TRBD1. Per germline, CDR1 MNHEY and CDR2 SVGAGI. The CDR3 totals 14 residues. Trimming took 6 bases from V and 1 from J; bases not matched to a gene: 5. CDR3 in amino acids: CASSAGGPNTEAFF. CDR3 nucleotide sequence: TGTGCCAGCAGCGCAGGGGGGCCGAACACTGAAGCTTTCTTT.

The chain combines TRBV19 with TRBJ1-5; TRBD1 agrees at 7 bases. The CDR3 covers 14 residues. J was trimmed by 4 bases and V by 4 bases; bases with no gene match: 4. CDR1 is LNHDA, CDR2 SQIVND, per germline (reference sequence). The CDR3 nucleotides read TGTGCCAGTAGTACCAGGGGGGCAAATCAGCCCCAGCATTTT. Amino acid sequence: CASSTRGANQPQHF.